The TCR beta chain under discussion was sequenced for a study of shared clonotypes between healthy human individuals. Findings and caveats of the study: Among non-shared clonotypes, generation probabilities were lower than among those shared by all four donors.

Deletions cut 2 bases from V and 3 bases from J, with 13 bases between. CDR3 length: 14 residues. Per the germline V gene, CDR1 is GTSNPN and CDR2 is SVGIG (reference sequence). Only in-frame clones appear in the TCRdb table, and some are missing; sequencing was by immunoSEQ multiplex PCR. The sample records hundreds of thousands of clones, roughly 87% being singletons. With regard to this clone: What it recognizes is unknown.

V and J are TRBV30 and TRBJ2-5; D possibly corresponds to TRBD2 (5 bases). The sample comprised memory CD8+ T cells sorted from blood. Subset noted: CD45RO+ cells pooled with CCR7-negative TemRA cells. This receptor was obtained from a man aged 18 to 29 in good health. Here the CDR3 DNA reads TGTGCCTGGAGTTGGGCTAGCTTAAAAGAGACCCAGTACTTC. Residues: CAWSWASLKETQYF.